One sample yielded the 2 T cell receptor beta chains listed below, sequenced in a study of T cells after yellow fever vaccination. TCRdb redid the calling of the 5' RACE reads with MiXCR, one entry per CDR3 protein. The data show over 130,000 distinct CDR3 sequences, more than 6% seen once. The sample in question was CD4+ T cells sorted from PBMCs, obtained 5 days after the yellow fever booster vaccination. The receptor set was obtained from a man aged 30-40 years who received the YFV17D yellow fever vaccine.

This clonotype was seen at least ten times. CDR3 protein: CASSRASGSSDTQYF. The CDR3 DNA follows: TGTGCCAGCAGTCGGGCTAGCGGGAGTTCAGATACGCAGTATTTT. J is TRBJ2-3 and V is TRBV25-1, with 10 bases that match TRBD2. This CDR3 has 15 residues. J lost 4 bases, V lost 5 bases, and 6 bases had no gene match. The germline V gene encodes CDR1 MGHDK and CDR2 SYGVNS.

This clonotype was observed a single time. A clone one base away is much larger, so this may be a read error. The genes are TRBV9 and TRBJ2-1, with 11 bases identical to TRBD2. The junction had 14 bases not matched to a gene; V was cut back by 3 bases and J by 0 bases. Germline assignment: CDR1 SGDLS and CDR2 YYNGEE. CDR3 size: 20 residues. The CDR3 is CASSASRASGRSFSYNEQFF. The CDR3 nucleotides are TGTGCCAGCAGCGCTTCTCGGGCTAGCGGGAGGTCTTTCTCCTACAATGAGCAGTTCTTC.